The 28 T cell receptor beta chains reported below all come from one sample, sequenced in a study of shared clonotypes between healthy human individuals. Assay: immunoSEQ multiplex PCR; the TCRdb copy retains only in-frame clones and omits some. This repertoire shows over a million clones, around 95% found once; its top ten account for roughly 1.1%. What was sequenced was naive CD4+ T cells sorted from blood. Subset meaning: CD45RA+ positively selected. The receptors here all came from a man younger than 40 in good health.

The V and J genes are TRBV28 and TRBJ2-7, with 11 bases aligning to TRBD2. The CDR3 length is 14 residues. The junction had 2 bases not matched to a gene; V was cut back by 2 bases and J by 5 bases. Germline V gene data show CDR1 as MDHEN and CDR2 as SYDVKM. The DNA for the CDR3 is TGTGCCAGCAGTTTAATAGCGGGAGGGAACGAGCAGTACTTC. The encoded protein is CASSLIAGGNEQYF.

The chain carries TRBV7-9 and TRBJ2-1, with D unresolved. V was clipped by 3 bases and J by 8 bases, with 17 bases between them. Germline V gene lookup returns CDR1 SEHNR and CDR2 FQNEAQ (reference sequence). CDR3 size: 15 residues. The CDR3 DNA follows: TGTGCCAGCAGCTTGCATCCGATACCTGGGGATGAGCAGTTCTTC. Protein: CASSLHPIPGDEQFF.

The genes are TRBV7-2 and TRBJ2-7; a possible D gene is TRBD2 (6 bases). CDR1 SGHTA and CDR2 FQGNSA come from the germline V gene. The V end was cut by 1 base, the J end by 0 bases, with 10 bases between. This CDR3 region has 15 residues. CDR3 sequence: CASSLVGGTSYEQYF. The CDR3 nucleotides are TGTGCCAGCAGCTTAGTTGGCGGGACCTCCTACGAGCAGTACTTC.

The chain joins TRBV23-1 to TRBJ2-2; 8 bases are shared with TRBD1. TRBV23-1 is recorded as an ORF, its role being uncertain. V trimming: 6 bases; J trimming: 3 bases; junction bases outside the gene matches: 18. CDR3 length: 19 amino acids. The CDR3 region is CASSSTRRTGRPYTGELFF. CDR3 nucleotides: TGCGCCAGCAGCTCAACTAGAAGGACAGGGCGTCCATACACCGGGGAGCTGTTTTTT.

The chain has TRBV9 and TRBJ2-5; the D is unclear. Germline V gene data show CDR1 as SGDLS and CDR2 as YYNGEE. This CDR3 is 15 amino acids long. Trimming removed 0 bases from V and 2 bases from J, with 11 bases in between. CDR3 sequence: CASSVGKQLQETQYF. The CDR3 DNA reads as TGTGCCAGCAGCGTAGGGAAACAGCTGCAAGAGACCCAGTACTTC.

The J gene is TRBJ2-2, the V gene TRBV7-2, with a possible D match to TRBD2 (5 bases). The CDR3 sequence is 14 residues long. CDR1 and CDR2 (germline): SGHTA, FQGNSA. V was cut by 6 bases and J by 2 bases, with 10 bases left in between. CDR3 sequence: CASRPGFNTGELFF. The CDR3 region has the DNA TGTGCCAGCAGGCCGGGATTTAACACCGGGGAGCTGTTTTTT.

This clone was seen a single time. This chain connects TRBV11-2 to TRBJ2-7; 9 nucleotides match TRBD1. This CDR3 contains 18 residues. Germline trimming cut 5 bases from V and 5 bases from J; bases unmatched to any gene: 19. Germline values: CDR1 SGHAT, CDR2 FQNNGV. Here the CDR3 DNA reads TGTGCCAGCAGCCAAACCCCCGGGACAGGGAGAGGGGGTAACGAGCAGTACTTC. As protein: CASSQTPGTGRGGNEQYF.

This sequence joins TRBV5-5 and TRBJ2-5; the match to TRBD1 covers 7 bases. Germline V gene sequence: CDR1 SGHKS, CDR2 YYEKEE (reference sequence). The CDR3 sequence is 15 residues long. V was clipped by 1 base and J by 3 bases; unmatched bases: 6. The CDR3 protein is CASSLRDGTEETQYF. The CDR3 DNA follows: TGTGCCAGCAGCTTGAGGGATGGGACAGAAGAGACCCAGTACTTC.

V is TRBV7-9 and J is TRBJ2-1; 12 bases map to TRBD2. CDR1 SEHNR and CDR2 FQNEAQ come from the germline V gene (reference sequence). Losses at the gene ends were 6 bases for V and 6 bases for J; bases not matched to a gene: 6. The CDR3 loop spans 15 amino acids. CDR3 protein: CASSYLAGGANEQFF. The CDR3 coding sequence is TGTGCCAGCAGTTACCTAGCGGGAGGGGCCAATGAGCAGTTCTTC. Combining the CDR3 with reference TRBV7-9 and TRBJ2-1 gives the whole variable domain DTGVSQNPRHKITKRGQNVTFRCDPISEHNRLYWYRQTLGQGPEFLTYFQNEAQLEKSRLLSDRFSAERPKGSFSTLEIQRTEQGDSAMYLCASSYLAGGANEQFFGPGTRLTVL.

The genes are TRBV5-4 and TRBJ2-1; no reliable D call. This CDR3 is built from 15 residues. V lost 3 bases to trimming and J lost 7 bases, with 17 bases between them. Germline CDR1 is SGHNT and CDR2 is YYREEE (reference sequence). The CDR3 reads CASSSPGSGANEQFF. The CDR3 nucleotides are TGTGCCAGCAGCTCCCCGGGTTCCGGTGCTAATGAGCAGTTCTTC.

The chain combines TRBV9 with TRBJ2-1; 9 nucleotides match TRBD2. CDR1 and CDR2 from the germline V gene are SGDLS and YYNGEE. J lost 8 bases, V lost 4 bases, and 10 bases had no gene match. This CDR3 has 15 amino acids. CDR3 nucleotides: TGTGCCAGCAGCCCGATAGCGGGAGTGGCTTATGAGCAGTTCTTC. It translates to CASSPIAGVAYEQFF.

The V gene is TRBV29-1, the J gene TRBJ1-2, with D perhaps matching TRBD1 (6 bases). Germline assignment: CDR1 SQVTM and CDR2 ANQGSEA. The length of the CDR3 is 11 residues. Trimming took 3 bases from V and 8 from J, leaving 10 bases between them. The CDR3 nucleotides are TGCAGCGTTGACCTACAGGGAGGCTACACCTTC. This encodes CSVDLQGGYTF.

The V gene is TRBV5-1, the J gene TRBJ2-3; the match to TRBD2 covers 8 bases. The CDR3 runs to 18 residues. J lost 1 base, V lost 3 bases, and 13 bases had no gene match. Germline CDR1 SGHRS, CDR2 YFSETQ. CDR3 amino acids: CASSSQQRGSLRTDTQYF. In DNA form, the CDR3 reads TGCGCCAGCAGCTCCCAGCAGCGGGGGAGTCTTCGCACAGATACGCAGTATTTT.

The CDR3 coding sequence is TGTGCCAGCAGCCCCCATGCGGGACAGGGGTTTTACGAGCAGTACTTC. It yields the protein CASSPHAGQGFYEQYF. The V call is TRBV7-2, the J call TRBJ2-7; 10 positions match TRBD1. The germline CDR1 and CDR2 sequences are SGHTA and FQGNSA. After removal of 5 bases from V and 4 bases from J, the junction contained 11 bases not matched to a gene. This CDR3 contains 16 residues.

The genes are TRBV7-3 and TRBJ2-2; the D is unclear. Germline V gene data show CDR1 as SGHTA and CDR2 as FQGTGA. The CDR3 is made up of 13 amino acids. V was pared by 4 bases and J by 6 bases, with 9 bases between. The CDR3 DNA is TGTGCCAGCAGCTCAAACTACGCCGGGGAGCTGTTTTTT. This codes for CASSSNYAGELFF.

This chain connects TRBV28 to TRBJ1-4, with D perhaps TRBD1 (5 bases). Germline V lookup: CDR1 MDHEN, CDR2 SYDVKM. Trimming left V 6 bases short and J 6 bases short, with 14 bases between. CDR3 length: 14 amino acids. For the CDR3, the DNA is TGTGCCAGCAGCTTAGCAGGGCCCGATGAAAAACTGTTTTTT. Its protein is CASSLAGPDEKLFF.

CDR3 residues: CASSEGYVNTGELFF. CDR3 DNA: TGTGCCAGCAGCGAGGGGTACGTCAACACCGGGGAGCTGTTTTTT. V and J are TRBV9 and TRBJ2-2; D perhaps matches TRBD1 (5 bases). Trimming pared 3 bases from V and 2 bases from J, leaving 11 bases between. CDR3 size: 15 residues. CDR1 is SGDLS and CDR2 is YYNGEE in the germline V gene.

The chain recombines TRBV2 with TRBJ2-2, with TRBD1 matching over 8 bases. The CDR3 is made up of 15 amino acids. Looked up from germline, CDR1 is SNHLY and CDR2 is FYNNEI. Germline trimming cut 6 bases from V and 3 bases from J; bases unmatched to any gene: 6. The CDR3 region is CASRQGGFDTGELFF. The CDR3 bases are TGTGCCAGCAGACAGGGGGGATTTGACACCGGGGAGCTGTTTTTT.

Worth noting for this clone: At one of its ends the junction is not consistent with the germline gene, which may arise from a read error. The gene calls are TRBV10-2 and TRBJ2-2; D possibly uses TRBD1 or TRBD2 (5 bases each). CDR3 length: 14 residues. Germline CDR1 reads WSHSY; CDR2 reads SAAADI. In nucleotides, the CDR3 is TGCGCCGGCAGGGTGAGGGGGAACACCGGGGAGCTGTTTTTT. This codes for CAGRVRGNTGELFF.

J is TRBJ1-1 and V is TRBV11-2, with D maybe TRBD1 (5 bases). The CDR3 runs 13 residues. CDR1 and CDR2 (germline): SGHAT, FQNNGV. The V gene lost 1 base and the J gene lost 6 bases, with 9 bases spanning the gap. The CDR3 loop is CASSLGGRAEAFF. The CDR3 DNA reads TGTGCCAGCAGCTTAGGGGGCAGAGCTGAAGCTTTCTTT.

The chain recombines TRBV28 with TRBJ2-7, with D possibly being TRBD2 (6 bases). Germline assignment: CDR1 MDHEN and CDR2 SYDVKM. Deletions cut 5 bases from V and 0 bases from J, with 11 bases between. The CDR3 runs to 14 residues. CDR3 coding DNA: TGTGCCAGCAGTCTGGACGGGGGCTCCTACGAGCAGTACTTC. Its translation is CASSLDGGSYEQYF. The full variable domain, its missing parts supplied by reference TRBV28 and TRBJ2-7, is DVKVTQSSRYLVKRTGEKVFLECVQDMDHENMFWYRQDPGLGLRLIYFSYDVKMKEKGDIPEGYSVSREKKERFSLILESASTNQTSMYLCASSLDGGSYEQYFGPGTRLTVT.

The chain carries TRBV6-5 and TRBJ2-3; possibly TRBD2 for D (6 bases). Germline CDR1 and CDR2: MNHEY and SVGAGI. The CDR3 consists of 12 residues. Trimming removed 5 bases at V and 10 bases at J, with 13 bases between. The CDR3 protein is CASSRDSSSQYF. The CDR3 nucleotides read TGTGCCAGCAGTAGGGACTCTTCCTCGCAGTATTTT.

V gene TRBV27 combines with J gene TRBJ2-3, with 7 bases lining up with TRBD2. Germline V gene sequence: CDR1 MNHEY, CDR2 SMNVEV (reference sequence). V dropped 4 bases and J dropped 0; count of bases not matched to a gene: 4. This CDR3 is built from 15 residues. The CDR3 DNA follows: TGTGCCAGCAGTTACAGCGGGACTAGCACAGATACGCAGTATTTT. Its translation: CASSYSGTSTDTQYF.

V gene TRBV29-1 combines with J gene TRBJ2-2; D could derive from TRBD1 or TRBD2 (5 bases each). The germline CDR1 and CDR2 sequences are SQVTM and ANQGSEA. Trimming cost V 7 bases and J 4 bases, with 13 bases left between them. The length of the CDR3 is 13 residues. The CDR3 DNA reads TGCAGCGCAAGGGGAGTGATCACCGGGGAGCTGTTTTTT. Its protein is CSARGVITGELFF.

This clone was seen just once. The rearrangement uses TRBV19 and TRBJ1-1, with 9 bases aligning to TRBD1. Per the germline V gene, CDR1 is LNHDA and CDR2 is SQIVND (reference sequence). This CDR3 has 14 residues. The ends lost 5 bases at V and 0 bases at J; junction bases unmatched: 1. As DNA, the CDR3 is TGTGCCAGTAGTGGGGACAGGGTGAACACTGAAGCTTTCTTT. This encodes CASSGDRVNTEAFF.

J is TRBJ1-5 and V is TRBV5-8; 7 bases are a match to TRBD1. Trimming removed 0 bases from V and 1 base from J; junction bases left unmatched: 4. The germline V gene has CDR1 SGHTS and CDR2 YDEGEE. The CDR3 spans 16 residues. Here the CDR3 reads CASSLEGARSNQPQHF. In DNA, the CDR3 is TGTGCCAGCAGCTTGGAGGGGGCGAGAAGCAATCAGCCCCAGCATTTT.

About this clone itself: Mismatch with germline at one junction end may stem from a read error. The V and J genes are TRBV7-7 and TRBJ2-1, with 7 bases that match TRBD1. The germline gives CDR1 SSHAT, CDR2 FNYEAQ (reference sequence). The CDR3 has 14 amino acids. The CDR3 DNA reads TGTGCTAGCAGCCCCGCCGACAGGGAAAATGAGCAGTTCTTC. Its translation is CASSPADRENEQFF.

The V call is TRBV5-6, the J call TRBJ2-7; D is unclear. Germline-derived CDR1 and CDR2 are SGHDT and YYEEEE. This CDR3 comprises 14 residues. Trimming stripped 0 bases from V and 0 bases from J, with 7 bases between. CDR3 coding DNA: TGTGCCAGCAGCTTGGTTAGAGGCTCCTACGAGCAGTACTTC. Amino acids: CASSLVRGSYEQYF.